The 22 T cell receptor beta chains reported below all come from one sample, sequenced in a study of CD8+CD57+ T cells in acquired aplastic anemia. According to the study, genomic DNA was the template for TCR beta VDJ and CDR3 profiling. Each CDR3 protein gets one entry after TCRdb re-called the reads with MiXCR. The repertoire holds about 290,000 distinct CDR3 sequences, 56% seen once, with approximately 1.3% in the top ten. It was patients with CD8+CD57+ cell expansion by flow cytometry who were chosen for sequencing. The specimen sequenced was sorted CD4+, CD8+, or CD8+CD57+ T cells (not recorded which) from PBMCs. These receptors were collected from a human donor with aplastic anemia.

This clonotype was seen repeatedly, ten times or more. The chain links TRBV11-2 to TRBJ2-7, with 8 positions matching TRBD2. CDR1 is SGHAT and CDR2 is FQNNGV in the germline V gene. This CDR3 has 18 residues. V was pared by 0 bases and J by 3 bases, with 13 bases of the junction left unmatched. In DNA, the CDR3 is TGTGCCAGCAGCTTAGATCGGGAACGGGGGGGCCTTTTCTACGAGCAGTACTTC. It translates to CASSLDRERGGLFYEQYF. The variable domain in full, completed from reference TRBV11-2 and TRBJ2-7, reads EAGVAQSPRYKIIEKRQSVAFWCNPISGHATLYWYQQILGQGPKLLIQFQNNGVVDDSQLPKDRFSAERLKGVDSTLKIQPAKLEDSAVYLCASSLDRERGGLFYEQYFGPGTRLTVT.

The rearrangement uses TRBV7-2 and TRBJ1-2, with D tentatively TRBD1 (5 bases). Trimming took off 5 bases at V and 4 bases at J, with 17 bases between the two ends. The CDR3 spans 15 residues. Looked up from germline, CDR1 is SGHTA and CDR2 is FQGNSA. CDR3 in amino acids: CASSPRGLSSYGYTF. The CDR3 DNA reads TGTGCCAGCAGCCCGCGGGGCCTAAGTTCCTATGGCTACACCTTC.

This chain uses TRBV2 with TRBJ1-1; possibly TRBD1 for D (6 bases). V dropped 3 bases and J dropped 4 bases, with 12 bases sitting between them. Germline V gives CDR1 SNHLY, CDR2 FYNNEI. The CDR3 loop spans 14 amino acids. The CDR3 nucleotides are TGTGCCAGCAGTGACGTAGGGGGAATCACTGAAGCTTTCTTT. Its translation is CASSDVGGITEAFF.

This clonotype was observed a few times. DNA of the CDR3: TGCGCCAGCAGCTACCCAGGGACCTACGAGCAGTACTTC. This codes for CASSYPGTYEQYF. The gene calls are TRBV5-1 and TRBJ2-7; possible D gene TRBD1, 5 bases. V was shortened by 3 bases and J by 2 bases, with 9 bases between the two germline ends. The CDR3 is 13 amino acids. Germline V gene data show CDR1 as SGHRS and CDR2 as YFSETQ.

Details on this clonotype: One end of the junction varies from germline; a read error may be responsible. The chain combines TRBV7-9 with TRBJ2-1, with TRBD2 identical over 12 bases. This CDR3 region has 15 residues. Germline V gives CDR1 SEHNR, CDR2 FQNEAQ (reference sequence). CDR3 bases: TGTGCCAGCAGCCAACCTAGCGGGGGGGCCGATGAGCGGTTCTTC. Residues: CASSQPSGGADERFF.

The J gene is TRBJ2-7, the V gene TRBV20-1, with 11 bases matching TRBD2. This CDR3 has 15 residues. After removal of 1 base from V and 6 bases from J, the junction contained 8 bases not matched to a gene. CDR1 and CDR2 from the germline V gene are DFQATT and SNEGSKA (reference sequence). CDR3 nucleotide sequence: TGCAGTGCTAGAGGTACTAGCGGGAGTGGTATCGAGCAGTACTTC. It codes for CSARGTSGSGIEQYF.

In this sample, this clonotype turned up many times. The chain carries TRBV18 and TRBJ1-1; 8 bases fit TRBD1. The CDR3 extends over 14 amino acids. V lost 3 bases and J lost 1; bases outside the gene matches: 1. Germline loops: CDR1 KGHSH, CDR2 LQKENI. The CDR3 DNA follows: TGTGCCAGCTCACCCGGGACAGGGAACACTGAAGCTTTCTTT. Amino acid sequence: CASSPGTGNTEAFF.

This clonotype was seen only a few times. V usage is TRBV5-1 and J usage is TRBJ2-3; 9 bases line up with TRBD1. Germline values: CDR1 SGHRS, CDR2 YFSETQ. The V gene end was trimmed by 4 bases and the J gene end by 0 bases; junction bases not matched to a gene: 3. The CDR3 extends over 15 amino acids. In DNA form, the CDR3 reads TGCGCCAGCAGCCAGGACAGGGGCAGCACAGATACGCAGTATTTT. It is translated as CASSQDRGSTDTQYF. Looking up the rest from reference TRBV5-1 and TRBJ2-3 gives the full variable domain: KAGVTQTPRYLIKTRGQQVTLSCSPISGHRSVSWYQQTPGQGLQFLFEYFSETQRNKGNFPGRFSGRQFSNSRSEMNVSTLELGDSALYLCASSQDRGSTDTQYFGPGTRLTVL.

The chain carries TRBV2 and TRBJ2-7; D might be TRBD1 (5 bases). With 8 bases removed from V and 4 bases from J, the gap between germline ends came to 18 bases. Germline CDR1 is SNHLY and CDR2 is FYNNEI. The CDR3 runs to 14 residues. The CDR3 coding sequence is TGTGCCAGCTCACCCCCAGGGTGGTCATACGAGCAGTACTTC. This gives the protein CASSPPGWSYEQYF.

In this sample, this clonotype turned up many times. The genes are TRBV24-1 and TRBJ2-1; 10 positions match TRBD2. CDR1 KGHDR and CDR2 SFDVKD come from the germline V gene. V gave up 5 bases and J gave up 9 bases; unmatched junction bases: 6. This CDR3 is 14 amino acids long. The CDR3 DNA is TGTGCCACCAGTGCCGCTAGCGGGAGATCTGAGCAGTTCTTC. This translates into CATSAASGRSEQFF.

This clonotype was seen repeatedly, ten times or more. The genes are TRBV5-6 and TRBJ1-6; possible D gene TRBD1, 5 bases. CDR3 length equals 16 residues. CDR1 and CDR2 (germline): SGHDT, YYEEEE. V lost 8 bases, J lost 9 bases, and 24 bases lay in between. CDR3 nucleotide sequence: TGTGCCAGTGGGGAGCAAGACGGGGGGTGGCGTTCACCCCTCCACTTT. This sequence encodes CASGEQDGGWRSPLHF.

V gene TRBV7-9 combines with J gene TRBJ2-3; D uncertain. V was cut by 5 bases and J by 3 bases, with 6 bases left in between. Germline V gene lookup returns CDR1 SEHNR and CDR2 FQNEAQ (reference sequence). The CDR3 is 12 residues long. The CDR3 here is CASSPETDTQYF. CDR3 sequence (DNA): TGTGCCAGCAGCCCAGAAACAGATACGCAGTATTTT.

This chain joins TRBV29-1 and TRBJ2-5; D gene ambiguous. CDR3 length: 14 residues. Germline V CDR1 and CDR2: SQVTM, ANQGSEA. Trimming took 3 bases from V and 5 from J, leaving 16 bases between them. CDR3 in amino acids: CSVDRLNTGETQYF. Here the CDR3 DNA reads TGCAGCGTTGATAGGCTAAACACCGGGGAGACCCAGTACTTC. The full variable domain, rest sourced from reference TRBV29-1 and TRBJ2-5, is SAVISQKPSRDICQRGTSLTIQCQVDSQVTMMFWYRQQPGQSLTLIATANQGSEATYESGFVIDKFPISRPNLTFSTLTVSNMSPEDSSIYLCSVDRLNTGETQYFGPGTRLLVL.

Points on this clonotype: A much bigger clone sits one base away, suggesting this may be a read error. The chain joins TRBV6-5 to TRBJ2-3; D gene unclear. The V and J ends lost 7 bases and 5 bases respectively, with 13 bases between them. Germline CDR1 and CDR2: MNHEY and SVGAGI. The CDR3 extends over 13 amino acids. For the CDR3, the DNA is TGTGCCAGCAAGGTAGATCTCAAAGATACGCAGTATTTT. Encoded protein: CASKVDLKDTQYF.

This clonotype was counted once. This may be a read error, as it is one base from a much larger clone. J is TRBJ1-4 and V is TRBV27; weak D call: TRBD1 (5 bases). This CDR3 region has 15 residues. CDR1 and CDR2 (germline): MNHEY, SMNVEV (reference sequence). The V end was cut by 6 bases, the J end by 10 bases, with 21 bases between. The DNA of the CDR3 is TGTGCCAGCAGAGGGGCCGATCGTCGGATGGGAAAACTGTTTTTT. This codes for CASRGADRRMGKLFF.

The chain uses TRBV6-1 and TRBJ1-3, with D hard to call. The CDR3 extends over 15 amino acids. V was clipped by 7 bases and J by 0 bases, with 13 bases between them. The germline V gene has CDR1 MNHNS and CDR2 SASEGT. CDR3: CASKVWESSGNTIYF. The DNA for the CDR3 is TGTGCCAGCAAAGTCTGGGAGAGCTCTGGAAACACCATATATTTT.

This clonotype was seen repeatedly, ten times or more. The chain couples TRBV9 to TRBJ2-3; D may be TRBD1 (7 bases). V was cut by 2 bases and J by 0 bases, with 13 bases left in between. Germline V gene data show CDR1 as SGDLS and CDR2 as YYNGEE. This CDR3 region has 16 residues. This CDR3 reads CASSVLQGTSTDTQYF. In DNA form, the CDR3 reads TGTGCCAGCAGCGTCCTACAGGGGACTAGCACAGATACGCAGTATTTT.

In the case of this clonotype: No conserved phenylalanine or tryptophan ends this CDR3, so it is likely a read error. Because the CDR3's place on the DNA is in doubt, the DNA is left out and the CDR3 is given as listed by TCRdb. The CDR3 region is CASSIPRTS. This chain uses TRBV19 with TRBJ2-1; TRBD2 is taken as the D call from the table, unchecked against the DNA. Counting both end residues, the CDR3 totals 9 amino acids. Looked up from germline, CDR1 is LNHDA and CDR2 is SQIVND (reference sequence).

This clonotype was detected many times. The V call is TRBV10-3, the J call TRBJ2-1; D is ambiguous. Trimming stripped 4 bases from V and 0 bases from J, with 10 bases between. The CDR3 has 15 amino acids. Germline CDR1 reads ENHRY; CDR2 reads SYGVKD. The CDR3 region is CAISVDLSSYNEQFF. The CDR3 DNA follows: TGTGCCATCAGTGTGGACCTTAGCTCCTACAATGAGCAGTTCTTC.

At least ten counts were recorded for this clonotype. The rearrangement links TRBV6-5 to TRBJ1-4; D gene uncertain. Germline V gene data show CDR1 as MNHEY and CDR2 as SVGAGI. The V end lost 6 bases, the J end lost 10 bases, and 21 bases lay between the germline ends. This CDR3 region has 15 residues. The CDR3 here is CASRPRPNTAGKLFF. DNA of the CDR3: TGTGCCAGCAGACCCCGACCCAATACGGCCGGAAAACTGTTTTTT.

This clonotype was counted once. As DNA, the CDR3 is TGTGCCAGCAGCTTGGTGCGGGGGACAGAAGATACGCAGTATTTT. Translated, it gives CASSLVRGTEDTQYF. The chain carries TRBV5-5 and TRBJ2-3, with D possibly being TRBD1 or TRBD2 (7 bases each). This CDR3 is built from 15 residues. Trimming pared 0 bases from V and 5 bases from J, leaving 13 bases between. Germline CDR1 is SGHKS and CDR2 is YYEKEE (reference sequence). The variable domain in full, completed from reference TRBV5-5 and TRBJ2-3, reads DAGVTQSPTHLIKTRGQQVTLRCSPISGHKSVSWYQQVLGQGPQFIFQYYEKEERGRGNFPDRFSARQFPNYSSELNVNALLLGDSALYLCASSLVRGTEDTQYFGPGTRLTVL.

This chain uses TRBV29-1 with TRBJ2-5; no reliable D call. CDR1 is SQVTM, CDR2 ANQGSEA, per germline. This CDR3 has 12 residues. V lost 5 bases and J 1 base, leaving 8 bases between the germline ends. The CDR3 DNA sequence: TGCAGCGTTCTCCCAGGCCAAGAGACCCAGTACTTC. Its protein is CSVLPGQETQYF.